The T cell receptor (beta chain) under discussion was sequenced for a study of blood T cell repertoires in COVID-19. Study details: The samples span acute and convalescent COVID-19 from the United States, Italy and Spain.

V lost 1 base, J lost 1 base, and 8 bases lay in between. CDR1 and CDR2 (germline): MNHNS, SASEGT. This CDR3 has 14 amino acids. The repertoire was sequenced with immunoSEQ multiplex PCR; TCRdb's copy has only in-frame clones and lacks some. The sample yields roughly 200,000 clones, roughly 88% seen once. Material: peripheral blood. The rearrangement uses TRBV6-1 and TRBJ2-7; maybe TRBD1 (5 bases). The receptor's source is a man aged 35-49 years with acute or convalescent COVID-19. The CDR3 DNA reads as TGTGCCAGCAGTGAAGAGGGGCCTTCCTACGAGCAGTACTTC. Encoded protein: CASSEEGPSYEQYF.